This TCR beta chain was recovered during a study of human T cells and chemical hapten exposure. Turning to the study itself: The sensitizer, 2% DPC, was used on roughly 2 cm by roughly 2 cm of upper inner arm skin. Each patient's scalp received weekly diphenylcyclopropenone throughout the approximately 25-week study.

The CDR3 sequence is 13 residues long. With 5 bases clipped from V and 5 bases from J, the junction kept 7 bases outside the gene matches. Germline CDR1 reads SQVTM; CDR2 reads ANQGSEA. The time point: patch test 3, about 24 weeks after DPC sensitization. Treatment: therapeutic diphenylcyclopropenone sensitization with weekly scalp DPC. Using its own MiXCR run on the RACE reads, TCRdb lists one record per CDR3 protein. This sample has about 190,000 distinct CDR3 sequences, with more than 20% found just once. There are a few counts of this clonotype. The antigen is unknown. General observations from the study: TCRs above 1 in 1000 frequency stayed constant with DPC sensitization.

The chain is built from TRBV29-1 and TRBJ2-3, with 7 bases fitting TRBD1. The source material was whole blood, sampled in connection with sensitization to the hapten diphenylcyclopropenone (DPC). The clonotype comes from a woman between 35 and 50 years old with alopecia areata. Some clones in this sample may be carry-over from other donors' samples. CDR3 nucleotides: TGCAGCGTTCTCGGACAGGCTAAAGATACGCAGTATTTT. This encodes CSVLGQAKDTQYF.